This T cell receptor (beta chain) emerged from a study of control samples from healthy donors and cancer patients. This table comes from immunoSEQ multiplex PCR, and its TCRdb copy is limited to in-frame clones, with some not included. Of 120,000 or so clones listed, just over 90% are singletons. The sequencing sample was made of PBMCs. The sequence was obtained from a man aged 50 to 59 with head and neck cancer.

The CDR3 loop reads CASSPSGTRSGANVLTF. The CDR3 DNA sequence: TGTGCCAGCAGCCCCTCCGGGACTAGGTCTGGGGCCAACGTCCTGACTTTC. V gene TRBV5-4 combines with J gene TRBJ2-6; 8 bases fit TRBD2. V was clipped by 4 bases and J by 1 base; unmatched bases: 7. The CDR3 spans 17 residues. The germline CDR1 and CDR2 sequences are SGHNT and YYREEE (reference sequence).